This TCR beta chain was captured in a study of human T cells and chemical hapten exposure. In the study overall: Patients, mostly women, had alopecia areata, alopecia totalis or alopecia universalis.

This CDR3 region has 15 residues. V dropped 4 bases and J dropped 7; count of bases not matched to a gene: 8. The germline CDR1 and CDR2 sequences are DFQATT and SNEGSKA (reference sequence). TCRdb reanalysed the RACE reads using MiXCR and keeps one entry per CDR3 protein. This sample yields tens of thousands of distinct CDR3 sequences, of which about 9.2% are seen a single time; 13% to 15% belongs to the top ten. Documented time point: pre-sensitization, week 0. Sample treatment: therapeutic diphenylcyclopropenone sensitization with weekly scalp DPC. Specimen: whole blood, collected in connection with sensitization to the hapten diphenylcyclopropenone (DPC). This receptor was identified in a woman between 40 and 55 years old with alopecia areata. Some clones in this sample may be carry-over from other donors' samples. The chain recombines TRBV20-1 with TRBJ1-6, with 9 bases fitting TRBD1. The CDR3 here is CSATDQQGANSPLHF. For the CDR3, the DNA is TGCAGTGCTACCGACCAACAGGGGGCAAATTCACCCCTCCACTTT.